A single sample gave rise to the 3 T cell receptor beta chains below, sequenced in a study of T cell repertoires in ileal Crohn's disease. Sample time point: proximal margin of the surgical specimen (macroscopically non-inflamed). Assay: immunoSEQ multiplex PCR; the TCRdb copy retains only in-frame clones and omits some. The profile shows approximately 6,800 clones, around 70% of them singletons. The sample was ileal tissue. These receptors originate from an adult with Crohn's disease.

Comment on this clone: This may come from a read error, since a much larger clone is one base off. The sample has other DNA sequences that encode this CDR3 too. The CDR3 DNA reads TGTGCCTCAGCAGCCGGACGGGGGCCGGGCTACGAACAGTACTTC. Its protein product is CASAAGRGPGYEQYF. The rearrangement links TRBV5-4 to TRBJ2-7; D is possibly TRBD1 or TRBD2 (6 bases each). The CDR3 is 15 residues long. Germline values: CDR1 SGHNT, CDR2 YYREEE (reference sequence).

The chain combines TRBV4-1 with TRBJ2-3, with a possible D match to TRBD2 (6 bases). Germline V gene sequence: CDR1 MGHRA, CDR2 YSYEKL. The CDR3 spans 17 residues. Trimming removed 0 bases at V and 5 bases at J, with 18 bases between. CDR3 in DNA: TGCGCCAGCAGCCAAGAGGGTAGCGGAGTCCCGGGAGATACGCAGTATTTT. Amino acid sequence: CASSQEGSGVPGDTQYF.

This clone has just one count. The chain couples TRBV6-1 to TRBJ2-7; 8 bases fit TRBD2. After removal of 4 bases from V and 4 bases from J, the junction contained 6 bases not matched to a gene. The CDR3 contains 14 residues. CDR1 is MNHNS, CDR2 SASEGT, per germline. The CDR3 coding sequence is TGTGCCAGCAGTGTCAGCGGGAGCCGTTACGAGCAGTACTTC. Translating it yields CASSVSGSRYEQYF.